Only a few counts were recorded for the clone carrying this T cell receptor (beta chain). The sample comes from a study of blood T cells in healthy people across ages. With a J-beta primer mix and a sample-barcoded 5' primer, a second PCR ran about 6 to 11 cycles. Tags on each cDNA molecule came from a template-switch adaptor with 12 random nucleotides. No fewer than 2.5 million CDR3-containing paired-end reads came from each sample. TCRdb itself ran the 5' RACE reads through MiXCR, one entry per CDR3 protein. The table lists around 690,000 distinct CDR3 sequences, around three fifths of them singletons, with around 37% in the top ten. In each sample, at least 6 million PBMCs were isolated. Extraction of total RNA produced a minimum of 5 micrograms from each sample. This TCR derives from a man aged 55 to 70 in good health. Sequencing was done on a sample of blood.

Here the CDR3 DNA reads TGTGCCAGCTCACCAGAGGCCTCCTCCTACAATGAGCAGTTCTTC. Its translation: CASSPEASSYNEQFF. The rearrangement joins TRBV18 to TRBJ2-1; D is uncertain. The V end was cut by 2 bases, the J end by 0 bases, with 8 bases between. Germline V gives CDR1 KGHSH, CDR2 LQKENI. The CDR3 extends over 15 amino acids.